This record concerns one TCR beta chain sequence. This record comes from a study of blood T cell repertoires in COVID-19. CDR1 is SGHNT, CDR2 YYREEE, per germline (reference sequence). Unmatched junction bases numbered 5, after V lost 0 bases and J lost 4 bases. The CDR3 length is 18 residues. Here immunoSEQ multiplex PCR was the method, and the copy in TCRdb shows in-frame clones only, minus some. The sample lists 250,000 or so clones; 87% were seen once. This TCR was sampled from a man younger than 45 who had recovered from COVID-19. The chain links TRBV5-4 to TRBJ2-2; 14 bases are shared with TRBD2. Sequencing input: PBMCs or T cells enriched from blood (not recorded which). DNA for the CDR3: TGTGCCAGCAGCTTGGGACTAGCGGGAGGGCGGGGCACCGGGGAGCTGTTTTTT. Translating gives CASSLGLAGGRGTGELFF.